Below, 23 T cell receptor beta chains from the same sample are listed, as sequenced in a study of T-cell memory formation after mild COVID-19. Each CDR3 protein is one row after TCRdb ran MiXCR on the 5' RACE reads. The sample has about 320,000 distinct CDR3 sequences, over 11% seen once. The sample comprised PBMCs or a T cell subset sorted from them (not recorded which). These receptors all come from a man aged 18 to 30 who had mild COVID-19 (a few samples of this study predate the infection). Cell type and time point are not known.

The rearrangement uses TRBV4-3 and TRBJ2-2, with TRBD2 identical over 13 bases. Germline CDR1 and CDR2: LGHNA and YSLEER. Trimming removed 5 bases from V and 3 bases from J; junction bases left unmatched: 9. The CDR3 length is 18 residues. The CDR3 here is CASSDRFGTSGDTGELFF. The CDR3 nucleotides read TGCGCCAGCAGCGACCGGTTTGGGACTAGCGGGGACACCGGGGAGCTGTTTTTT.

V and J are TRBV5-1 and TRBJ2-3, with 9 bases fitting TRBD1. CDR1 and CDR2 (germline): SGHRS, YFSETQ. V shed 1 base, J shed 3 bases, and the junction held 3 bases outside the gene matches. The CDR3 runs 15 residues. CDR3 residues: CASSLTGGETDTQYF. Written as DNA, the CDR3 is TGCGCCAGCAGCTTGACAGGGGGCGAGACAGATACGCAGTATTTT. Using reference TRBV5-1 and TRBJ2-3 for the parts outside the CDR3, the full variable domain is KAGVTQTPRYLIKTRGQQVTLSCSPISGHRSVSWYQQTPGQGLQFLFEYFSETQRNKGNFPGRFSGRQFSNSRSEMNVSTLELGDSALYLCASSLTGGETDTQYFGPGTRLTVL.

This clonotype has just a few counts. The J gene is TRBJ2-7, the V gene TRBV2; D not resolved. The CDR3 is 11 amino acids. Germline assignment: CDR1 SNHLY and CDR2 FYNNEI. V was clipped by 10 bases and J by 4 bases, with 11 bases between them. The CDR3 reads CATHLQYEQYV. CDR3 nucleotides: TGTGCCACCCATCTGCAGTACGAGCAGTACGTC.

This clonotype has at least ten counts. This chain connects TRBV11-2 to TRBJ2-1; 10 nucleotides align to TRBD2. Per the germline V gene, CDR1 is SGHAT and CDR2 is FQNNGV. The length of the CDR3 is 15 residues. The junction had 1 base not matched to a gene; V was cut back by 1 base and J by 4 bases. The CDR3 reads CASSLVGLAYNEQFF. DNA of the CDR3: TGTGCCAGCAGCTTAGTGGGACTAGCGTACAATGAGCAGTTCTTC.

This chain uses TRBV3-1 with TRBJ2-3; TRBD2 matches at 9 bases. The J segment lost 3 bases and the V segment lost 2 bases, leaving 9 bases of the junction unmatched. Germline CDR1 reads LGHDT; CDR2 reads YNNKEL (reference sequence). CDR3 length equals 17 residues. CDR3 protein: CASSQPFIAGETDTQYF. CDR3 DNA: TGTGCCAGCAGCCAACCTTTTATAGCGGGGGAGACAGATACGCAGTATTTT.

This chain links TRBV11-2 with TRBJ1-2, with 7 bases aligning to TRBD1. The trim removed 1 base at V and 8 bases at J, leaving 4 bases unmatched. CDR1 and CDR2 (germline): SGHAT, FQNNGV. There are 13 residues in the CDR3. The CDR3 bases are TGTGCCAGCAGCTTAGTAGGGGGCGCCGGCTACACCTTC. This translates into CASSLVGGAGYTF.

This clonotype occurred many times. This chain connects TRBV7-9 to TRBJ2-1; D might be TRBD2 (5 bases). The germline V and J ends were trimmed by 5 bases and 7 bases, with 6 bases remaining between them. Germline CDR1 and CDR2: SEHNR and FQNEAQ (reference sequence). CDR3 length: 11 amino acids. CDR3 sequence reads: CASSQRNEQFF. CDR3 coding DNA: TGTGCCAGCAGCCAGCGGAATGAGCAGTTCTTC.

J is TRBJ1-1 and V is TRBV18, with 8 bases that match TRBD1. The V gene's germline CDR1 is KGHSH and CDR2 LQKENI. This CDR3 comprises 15 residues. The V gene end was trimmed by 3 bases and the J gene end by 5 bases; junction bases not matched to a gene: 8. Here the CDR3 DNA reads TGTGCCAGCTCACCTTTCGACAGGGGTGGGACTGAAGCTTTCTTT. Protein product: CASSPFDRGGTEAFF.

This clonotype was seen a few times. The rearrangement joins TRBV20-1 to TRBJ1-2; 8 bases match TRBD1. Germline CDR1 is DFQATT and CDR2 is SNEGSKA (reference sequence). V lost 0 bases to trimming and J lost 9 bases; unmatched junction nucleotides: 9. CDR3 length equals 14 residues. CDR3 bases: TGCAGTGCTAGAGATTCGAGGACAGGGCGACGCTACACCTTC. Protein: CSARDSRTGRRYTF.

This clonotype turned up a few times. The chain carries TRBV2 and TRBJ1-5, with a tentative D call TRBD1 (6 bases). The CDR3 has 16 residues. Deletions cut 2 bases from V and 6 bases from J, with 17 bases between. Germline V gene lookup returns CDR1 SNHLY and CDR2 FYNNEI. This chain's CDR3 is CASSEPHREAAQPQHF. In nucleotides, the CDR3 is TGTGCCAGCAGTGAACCCCACAGGGAGGCAGCTCAGCCCCAGCATTTT. Combining the CDR3 with reference TRBV2 and TRBJ1-5 gives the whole variable domain EPEVTQTPSHQVTQMGQEVILRCVPISNHLYFYWYRQILGQKVEFLVSFYNNEISEKSEIFDDQFSVERPDGSNFTLKIRSTKLEDSAMYFCASSEPHREAAQPQHFGDGTRLSIL.

J is TRBJ2-7 and V is TRBV4-2, with TRBD1 matching 11 bases. Trimming removed 2 bases from V and 7 bases from J; junction bases left unmatched: 7. Germline CDR1 LGHNA, CDR2 YNFKEQ. The CDR3 runs to 15 residues. The CDR3 DNA sequence: TGTGCCAGCAGCCAAATGGGACAGGGGGAAACTGAGCAGTACTTC. Translation: CASSQMGQGETEQYF.

The gene calls are TRBV5-6 and TRBJ2-7; no firm D call. CDR1 and CDR2 from the germline V gene are SGHDT and YYEEEE. The CDR3 totals 14 residues. V was trimmed by 6 bases and J by 4 bases, leaving 17 bases between them. The CDR3 bases are TGTGCCAGCATGGTCCGATTGACGCTTTACGAGCAGTACTTC. The encoded protein is CASMVRLTLYEQYF.

At least ten counts were recorded for this clonotype. The gene calls are TRBV6-2 or TRBV6-3 and TRBJ2-7; D remains ambiguous. Germline loops: CDR1 MNHEY, CDR2 SVGEGT. This CDR3 is 12 amino acids long. V was trimmed by 8 bases and J by 5 bases, leaving 13 bases between them. As DNA, the CDR3 is TGTGCCAGCGGATTCCGTAGGGACGAGCAGTACTTC. This gives the protein CASGFRRDEQYF.

This clonotype has more than one count but fewer than ten. V gene TRBV9 combines with J gene TRBJ2-1, with TRBD2 identical over 8 bases. Per the germline V gene, CDR1 is SGDLS and CDR2 is YYNGEE. Trimming at V came to 0 bases and at J to 4 bases, leaving 3 bases not matched to a gene. The CDR3 extends over 15 amino acids. The CDR3 reads CASSVDERGYNEQFF. The CDR3, as DNA: TGTGCCAGCAGCGTAGATGAGCGGGGGTACAATGAGCAGTTCTTC.

This clonotype showed up just a few times. The V gene is TRBV11-2, the J gene TRBJ2-2; possibly TRBD2 for D (5 bases). Germline V CDR1 and CDR2: SGHAT, FQNNGV. V was pared by 6 bases and J by 0 bases, with 23 bases between. The CDR3 has 19 amino acids. CDR3 amino acids: CASRHTARTHGTNTGELFF. The CDR3 coding sequence is TGTGCCAGCAGACATACCGCCCGGACCCACGGGACGAACACCGGGGAGCTGTTTTTT.

In this sample, this clonotype turned up a few times. The V and J genes are TRBV5-1 and TRBJ1-5; D remains unclear. The CDR3 runs 15 residues. Germline CDR1 SGHRS, CDR2 YFSETQ. V was shortened by 0 bases and J by 4 bases, with 11 bases between the two germline ends. In DNA form, the CDR3 reads TGCGCCAGCAGCTTGGCCGGAAGGGAGAATCAGCCCCAGCATTTT. Translated: CASSLAGRENQPQHF.

The CDR3 coding sequence is TGTGCCAGTGGTTCTTGGTTAGCGGGGGGCAGCTCCTACAATGAGCAGTTCTTC. As protein: CASGSWLAGGSSYNEQFF. The genes are TRBV6-2 or TRBV6-3 and TRBJ2-1; TRBD2 matches 10 bases. The CDR3 sequence is 18 residues long. CDR1 and CDR2 (germline): MNHEY, SVGEGT. The V and J ends lost 9 bases and 0 bases, in that order; junction bases with no gene match: 14.

This clonotype was counted a few times. V is TRBV12-3 or TRBV12-4 and J is TRBJ1-5; perhaps TRBD1 as D (6 bases). Trimming took off 6 bases at V and 0 bases at J, with 15 bases between the two ends. This CDR3 is 16 amino acids long. The CDR3 bases are TGTGCCAGCAGACTGTTGGGAGGGGGTAGCAATCAGCCCCAGCATTTT. Translation gives CASRLLGGGSNQPQHF.

The chain employs TRBV4-3 and TRBJ1-5; D is ambiguous. Germline V gives CDR1 LGHNA, CDR2 YSLEER. CDR3 length: 14 amino acids. V lost 0 bases, J lost 9 bases, and 12 bases lay in between. This CDR3 reads CASSQEWVEGPQHF. CDR3 DNA: TGCGCCAGCAGCCAAGAGTGGGTAGAGGGGCCCCAGCATTTT.

The sample holds a few counts of this clonotype. The rearrangement uses TRBV2 and TRBJ1-2; D remains ambiguous. V lost 2 bases and J 7 bases, leaving 14 bases between the germline ends. The CDR3 contains 14 residues. Germline CDR1 reads SNHLY; CDR2 reads FYNNEI. The chain's CDR3 is CASSETGTIGGYTF. The CDR3 nucleotides read TGTGCCAGCAGTGAAACGGGAACCATCGGTGGCTACACCTTC.

The V call is TRBV5-4, the J call TRBJ1-1; 8 bases align to TRBD1. The germline CDR1 and CDR2 sequences are SGHNT and YYREEE (reference sequence). J gave up 0 bases and V 2 bases, and 3 bases lay outside the gene matches. CDR3 length: 15 amino acids. The CDR3 DNA follows: TGTGCCAGCAGCTTTCAGGGGGCGATGAACACTGAAGCTTTCTTT. Translating gives CASSFQGAMNTEAFF.

The chain combines TRBV25-1 with TRBJ2-7, with D possibly matching TRBD1 (6 bases). Trimming removed 6 bases at V and 6 bases at J, with 12 bases between. Germline assignment: CDR1 MGHDK and CDR2 SYGVNS. The CDR3 covers 12 residues. DNA of the CDR3: TGTGCCAGCAGACAGGGTCCGAGCGAGCAGTACTTC. Amino acid sequence: CASRQGPSEQYF.

This sequence joins TRBV20-1 and TRBJ1-4, with 8 bases that match TRBD1. V was pared by 6 bases and J by 5 bases, with 8 bases of the junction left unmatched. Germline values: CDR1 DFQATT, CDR2 SNEGSKA (reference sequence). The CDR3 has 14 amino acids. CDR3 sequence: CSAPDRGPNEKLFF. CDR3 in DNA: TGCAGTGCGCCTGACAGGGGACCGAATGAAAAACTGTTTTTT.